This T cell receptor beta chain is from a study of CD8+ T cells in alopecia areata. Study conclusions and caveats: In lesional scalp, particularly from alopecia totalis/universalis, clonality was higher than in normal scalp. Sequencing of scalp samples also includes resident alphabeta T cells from normal skin.

The CDR3 runs 14 residues. The V gene end was trimmed by 6 bases and the J gene end by 4 bases; junction bases not matched to a gene: 4. Germline V gives CDR1 LNHDA, CDR2 SQIVND (reference sequence). Concerning this clone itself: Its antigen is undetermined.

RNA extraction and reverse transcription yielded cDNA as sequencing template. Some clones are missing from TCRdb's copy, which holds only in-frame ones; the method was immunoSEQ multiplex PCR. This repertoire shows about 140,000 clones, around two thirds found once; its top ten account for 30% to 45%. PBMCs, the starting material, were the source of sorted CD4+ and CD8+ T cells. The TCR sequence derives from a human donor in good health. The chain carries TRBV19 and TRBJ2-2, with TRBD2 matching over 8 bases. Sequencing was performed on CD8+ T cells sorted from blood. The CDR3 protein is CASRGAGATGELFF. The CDR3 bases are TGTGCCAGTAGGGGAGCGGGAGCCACCGGGGAGCTGTTTTTT. The full variable domain, its missing parts supplied by reference TRBV19 and TRBJ2-2, is DGGITQSPKYLFRKEGQNVTLSCEQNLNHDAMYWYRQDPGQGLRLIYYSQIVNDFQKGDIAEGYSVSREKKESFPLTVTSAQKNPTAFYLCASRGAGATGELFFGEGSRLTVL.